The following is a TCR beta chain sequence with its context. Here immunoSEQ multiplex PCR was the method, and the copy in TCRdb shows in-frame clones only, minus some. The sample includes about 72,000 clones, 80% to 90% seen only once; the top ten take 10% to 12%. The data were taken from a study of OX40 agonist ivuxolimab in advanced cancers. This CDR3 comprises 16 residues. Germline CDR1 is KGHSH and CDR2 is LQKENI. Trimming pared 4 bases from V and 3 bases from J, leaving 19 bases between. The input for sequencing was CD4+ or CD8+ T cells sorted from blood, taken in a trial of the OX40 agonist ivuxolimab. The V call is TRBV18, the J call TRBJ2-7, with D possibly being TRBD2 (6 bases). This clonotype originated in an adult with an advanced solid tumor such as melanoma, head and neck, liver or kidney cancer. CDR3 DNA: TGTGCCAGCTCACAAAGAGGAGGGCAGATTTTCTACGAGCAGTACTTC. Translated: CASSQRGGQIFYEQYF.